The 18 T cell receptor beta chains below were found in one sample sequenced in a study of T cell repertoires in cytomegalovirus infection. No cognate antigen is known for these TCRs. TCRdb reprocessed the reads with MiXCR, giving one entry per CDR3 protein. This table holds some 500,000 distinct CDR3 sequences, around 40% found once. Material: cultured PBMCs, obtained from culture after CMV antigen stimulation. These receptor sequences come from a human donor in good health (CMV status not recorded). Some clones in this sample may be carry-over from other donors' samples.

The chain uses TRBV7-9 and TRBJ2-7; 14 bases agree with TRBD2. Germline CDR1 reads SEHNR; CDR2 reads FQNEAQ (reference sequence). Unmatched junction bases numbered 10, after V lost 2 bases and J lost 4 bases. The CDR3 runs to 18 residues. As DNA, the CDR3 is TGTGCCAGCAGCTTATTGACTAGCGGGAGGGGGGTGAATTACGAGCAGTACTTC. Its protein product is CASSLLTSGRGVNYEQYF.

A remark on this clonotype: The junction shows a germline mismatch at one end, possibly a read error. The chain is built from TRBV7-2 and TRBJ2-1; D possibly corresponds to TRBD1 (6 bases). This CDR3 is built from 14 residues. CDR1 SGHTA and CDR2 FQGNSA come from the germline V gene. Written as DNA, the CDR3 is TGTGCCAGCAGGGGGACAACCTCCTACGATGAGCAGTTCTTC. Its protein product is CASRGTTSYDEQFF. The full variable domain, rest sourced from reference TRBV7-2 and TRBJ2-1, is GAGVSQSPSNKVTEKGKDVELRCDPISGHTALYWYRQSLGQGLEFLIYFQGNSAPDKSGLPSDRFSAERTGGSVSTLTIQRTQQEDSAVYLCASRGTTSYDEQFFGPGTRLTVL.

V usage is TRBV28 and J usage is TRBJ2-1, with a tentative D call TRBD2 (6 bases). The V end lost 9 bases, the J end lost 3 bases, and 15 bases lay between the germline ends. This CDR3 spans 14 amino acids. The germline gives CDR1 MDHEN, CDR2 SYDVKM. The CDR3 DNA reads as TGTGCCAGTATTTCGGGGGAGAACTACAATGAGCAGTTCTTC. Residues: CASISGENYNEQFF.

This clonotype has just a few counts. The V call is TRBV7-2, the J call TRBJ2-2; a possible D gene is TRBD2 (5 bases). CDR3 length: 15 residues. In germline, CDR1 is SGHTA, CDR2 FQGNSA. Trimming took off 5 bases at V and 4 bases at J, with 14 bases between the two ends. This CDR3 reads CASSIRSGVTGELFF. As DNA, the CDR3 is TGTGCCAGCAGCATAAGAAGCGGAGTCACCGGGGAGCTGTTTTTT.

This clonotype has a handful of counts. V and J are TRBV7-2 and TRBJ2-3, with TRBD2 identical over 10 bases. CDR1 and CDR2 (germline): SGHTA, FQGNSA. V trimming: 3 bases; J trimming: 4 bases; junction bases outside the gene matches: 4. The CDR3 spans 15 residues. The CDR3 DNA follows: TGTGCCAGCAGCTTTAGCGGGAGGTCCCCAGATACGCAGTATTTT. Amino acid sequence: CASSFSGRSPDTQYF.

The V gene is TRBV6-2 or TRBV6-3, the J gene TRBJ2-5; D remains unclear. Trimming shortened V by 4 bases and J by 4 bases, and 19 bases separated the two germline ends. Germline V gene lookup returns CDR1 MNHEY and CDR2 SVGEGT. CDR3 length: 16 amino acids. CDR3 sequence reads: CASSLSGRSSRETQYF. CDR3 in DNA: TGTGCCAGCAGTTTGTCCGGCAGATCCTCGAGAGAGACCCAGTACTTC.

The chain couples TRBV7-9 to TRBJ2-2; 10 positions match TRBD2. Per germline, CDR1 SEHNR and CDR2 FQNEAQ (reference sequence). The V segment lost 9 bases and the J segment 1 base; nucleotides outside the gene matches: 11. The CDR3 has 17 residues. CDR3 coding DNA: TGTGCCAGTCAAGGTCCGGGACTAGCGTTGAACACCGGGGAGCTGTTTTTT. This translates into CASQGPGLALNTGELFF.

J is TRBJ2-7 and V is TRBV7-8; 9 bases fit TRBD2. The V gene end was trimmed by 1 base and the J gene end by 2 bases; junction bases not matched to a gene: 9. Germline lookup yields CDR1 SGHVS and CDR2 FQNEAQ. This CDR3 has 17 amino acids. The CDR3 bases are TGTGCCAGCAGCTTAGAAGCGGGAGGACTAACCGCCTACGAGCAGTACTTC. Its translation is CASSLEAGGLTAYEQYF.

The chain uses TRBV10-2 and TRBJ2-1; 10 bases fit TRBD2. The germline V gene has CDR1 WSHSY and CDR2 SAAADI. The junction had 9 bases not matched to a gene; V was cut back by 3 bases and J by 7 bases. This CDR3 contains 16 residues. The CDR3, as DNA: TGCGCCAGCAGTGACGGCCCTAGCGGGAGTGGGAATGAGCAGTTCTTC. Amino acids: CASSDGPSGSGNEQFF.

This clonotype was counted at least ten times. The chain joins TRBV18 to TRBJ2-1; 9 bases map to TRBD1. CDR1 and CDR2 (germline): KGHSH, LQKENI. The junction had 5 bases not matched to a gene; V was cut back by 8 bases and J by 0 bases. This CDR3 is built from 15 residues. CDR3 nucleotides: TGTGCCAGCAGCCCGGGACAGGGCTCCTACAATGAGCAGTTCTTC. Amino acids: CASSPGQGSYNEQFF.

The V call is TRBV7-2, the J call TRBJ2-1; 8 bases are a match to TRBD2. This CDR3 comprises 14 residues. After removal of 1 base from V and 6 bases from J, the junction contained 2 bases not matched to a gene. The germline CDR1 and CDR2 sequences are SGHTA and FQGNSA. The CDR3, as DNA: TGTGCCAGCAGCTTAGACCTAGCGGGCAATGAGCAGTTCTTC. Its protein is CASSLDLAGNEQFF.

This clonotype was seen at least ten times. The chain carries TRBV7-2 and TRBJ2-6; possibly TRBD2 for D (5 bases). Germline CDR1 SGHTA, CDR2 FQGNSA. V gave up 2 bases and J gave up 0 bases, with 14 bases separating them. CDR3 length: 18 amino acids. Here the CDR3 DNA reads TGTGCCAGCAGCTTAATCGCAGGACTTTACTCTGGGGCCAACGTCCTGACTTTC. As protein: CASSLIAGLYSGANVLTF.

The V gene is TRBV27, the J gene TRBJ1-6; perhaps TRBD1 as D (5 bases). CDR1 and CDR2 (germline): MNHEY, SMNVEV (reference sequence). The CDR3 has 14 residues. Trimming took off 7 bases at V and 7 bases at J, with 14 bases between the two ends. The CDR3 spells CASNTTAPNSPLHF. The DNA of the CDR3 is TGTGCCAGCAATACGACAGCCCCGAATTCACCCCTCCACTTT.

This clonotype was recorded a few times. The chain joins TRBV6-5 to TRBJ2-1; 7 bases are shared with TRBD2. V shed 4 bases, J shed 7 bases, and the junction held 7 bases outside the gene matches. The CDR3 runs to 14 residues. Germline-derived CDR1 and CDR2 are MNHEY and SVGAGI. The CDR3 here is CASSLGRAGNEQFF. As DNA, the CDR3 is TGTGCCAGCAGTTTAGGGAGAGCGGGGAATGAGCAGTTCTTC.

V and J are TRBV7-2 and TRBJ2-1, with 9 bases lining up with TRBD2. The germline CDR1 and CDR2 sequences are SGHTA and FQGNSA. V lost 2 bases and J lost 7; bases outside the gene matches: 6. This CDR3 is 15 amino acids long. The CDR3 here is CASSLPLAGKNEQFF. The CDR3 bases are TGTGCCAGCAGCTTACCCCTAGCGGGGAAGAATGAGCAGTTCTTC.

The chain employs TRBV10-3 and TRBJ2-1; 7 bases are shared with TRBD1. V gave up 5 bases and J gave up 6 bases; unmatched junction bases: 7. Germline assignment: CDR1 ENHRY and CDR2 SYGVKD. The CDR3 is 14 amino acids. The CDR3 loop reads CAISLKGAPNEQFF. CDR3 DNA: TGTGCCATCAGTCTTAAGGGGGCCCCCAATGAGCAGTTCTTC.

This clonotype was counted a few times. The chain joins TRBV28 to TRBJ2-1, with D possibly being TRBD2 (6 bases). The V and J ends lost 1 base and 3 bases respectively, with 16 bases between them. In germline, CDR1 is MDHEN, CDR2 SYDVKM. This CDR3 is built from 17 residues. The CDR3 reads CASSLSLGAGNYNEQFF. CDR3 bases: TGTGCCAGCAGTTTATCCCTCGGGGCGGGAAACTACAATGAGCAGTTCTTC.

This clonotype was detected ten times or more. This chain uses TRBV7-2 with TRBJ1-5; the D is unclear. Per germline, CDR1 SGHTA and CDR2 FQGNSA. The length of the CDR3 is 16 residues. Trimming pared 3 bases from V and 0 bases from J, leaving 12 bases between. The CDR3 spells CASSLVYRASNQPQHF. CDR3 DNA sequence: TGTGCCAGCAGCTTGGTGTACAGAGCTAGCAATCAGCCCCAGCATTTT.